The rows below give T cell receptor beta chains drawn from one sample of a study of blood T cells in healthy people across ages. A single record per CDR3 protein comes from TCRdb applying MiXCR to the 5' RACE reads. The sample shows approximately 1,700,000 distinct CDR3 sequences, roughly two fifths of them seen only once. The sequenced sample consisted of blood. These receptors were collected from a human donor in good health. Each CDR3 is given with its conserved first and last residue. D genes are given only for firm matches. Clone size, where shown, is once, few, many, or a class for clones that have expanded.

>-|-|TRBJ1-2|TRBV6-5
CASSYAEGEGYGYTF
TGTGCCAGCAGTTACGCCGAGGGGGAGGGCTATGGCTACACCTTC
>-|-|TRBJ2-1|TRBV4-1
CASSPRDFRDEQFF
TGCGCCAGCAGCCCTCGGGACTTCCGGGATGAGCAGTTCTTC
>-|TRBD1|TRBJ1-6|TRBV4-1
CASSQETGLYNSPLHF
TGCGCCAGCAGCCAGGAGACAGGGTTGTATAATTCACCCCTCCACTTT
>-|TRBD1|TRBJ2-7|TRBV20-1
CSARGGTGGGSYEQYF
TGCAGTGCTAGAGGAGGGACAGGGGGAGGTTCCTACGAGCAGTACTTC
>few|-|TRBJ2-3|TRBV3-1
CASSQFATDTQYF
TGTGCCAGCAGCCAATTCGCAACAGATACGCAGTATTTT
>-|-|TRBJ2-5|TRBV25-1
CACTQGTQETQYF
TGTGCCTGCACACAGGGAACCCAAGAGACCCAGTACTTC
>-|-|TRBJ2-1|TRBV5-5
CASSLALGRGNWDEQFF
TGTGCCAGCAGCTTGGCCCTCGGACGGGGCAACTGGGATGAGCAGTTCTTC
>many|-|TRBJ2-3|TRBV29-1
CSVFGSPSTDTQYF
TGCAGCGTCTTCGGCAGCCCAAGCACAGATACGCAGTATTTT
>few|-|TRBJ2-1|TRBV20-1
CSARSLQGLNEQFF
TGCAGTGCTAGATCCCTCCAGGGTTTGAATGAGCAGTTCTTC
>many|-|TRBJ2-1|TRBV11-2
CASSIQRGEQFF
TGTGCCAGCAGCATTCAGAGGGGGGAGCAGTTCTTC
>-|-|TRBJ1-1|TRBV29-1
CSVETPQRVSQIENTEAFF
TGCAGCGTTGAAACCCCGCAACGGGTGTCGCAGATTGAGAACACTGAAGCTTTCTTT
>many|-|TRBJ2-7|TRBV20-1
CSAPDGSYEQYF
TGCAGTGCTCCGGACGGATCCTACGAGCAGTACTTC
>-|TRBD1|TRBJ2-5|TRBV11-3
CASSFVGTDQETQYF
TGTGCCAGCAGCTTCGTCGGGACAGACCAAGAGACCCAGTACTTC
>few|TRBD2|TRBJ2-7|TRBV20-1
CSASGGSPYEQYF
TGCAGTGCTAGTGGCGGGAGCCCCTACGAGCAGTACTTC
>few|-|TRBJ2-5|TRBV12-3/TRBV12-4
CASSSPGGQEGETQYF
TGTGCCAGCAGCTCCCCGGGCGGTCAGGAAGGGGAGACCCAGTACTTC
>many|-|TRBJ2-6|TRBV4-1
CASSTGTGANVLTF
TGCGCCAGCAGCACCGGGACCGGGGCCAACGTCCTGACTTTC
>-|-|TRBJ2-1|TRBV6-5
CASSYLASSYNEQFF
TGTGCCAGCAGTTACTTGGCGAGCTCCTACAATGAGCAGTTCTTC
>-|-|TRBJ2-3|TRBV7-3
CASSRRGGTTDTQCF
TGTGCCAGCAGCCGAAGGGGGGGTACCACAGATACGCAGTGTTTT
>-|TRBD1|TRBJ1-2|TRBV10-3
CAISRDRGTYGYTF
TGTGCCATCAGTCGGGACAGGGGAACCTATGGCTACACCTTC
>many|TRBD1|TRBJ1-2|TRBV29-1
CSDLFIRTGANYGYTF
TGCAGCGATCTTTTTATACGGACAGGAGCTAACTATGGCTACACCTTC
>-|TRBD1|TRBJ1-2|TRBV4-3
CASSQDEGQGYGYTF
TGCGCCAGCAGCCAAGATGAGGGACAGGGGTATGGCTACACCTTC
>few|-|TRBJ2-7|TRBV5-5
CASSLEPTIVYEQYF
TGTGCCAGCTCCCTGGAGCCAACAATCGTCTACGAGCAGTACTTC
>-|TRBD1|TRBJ2-7|TRBV5-1
CASSSATGGRGEQYF
TGCGCCAGCAGCTCCGCGACAGGGGGAAGAGGGGAGCAGTACTTC
>once|-|TRBJ2-4|TRBV12-3/TRBV12-4
CASSLDGANIQYF
TGTGCCAGCAGTTTAGATGGCGCGAACATTCAGTACTTC
>few|-|TRBJ2-3|TRBV7-9
CASSLAQTSDTQYF
TGTGCCAGCAGCTTAGCCCAAACGTCGGATACGCAGTATTTT
>few|TRBD1|TRBJ1-5|TRBV4-1
CASSHDGRGTVYQPQHF
TGCGCCAGCAGCCATGACGGTCGAGGGACAGTCTATCAGCCCCAGCATTTT
>-|-|TRBJ2-7|TRBV7-9
CASSRRVSEEQYF
TGTGCCAGCAGCCGCAGGGTGTCGGAAGAGCAGTACTTC
>-|-|TRBJ2-7|TRBV4-3
CASSRRIGQGGNEQYF
TGCGCCAGCAGCCGGAGGATTGGACAGGGAGGGAACGAGCAGTACTTC
>-|-|TRBJ2-5|TRBV30
CAWGSQETQYF
TGTGCCTGGGGCAGCCAAGAGACCCAGTACTTC
>few|-|TRBJ2-3|TRBV12-3/TRBV12-4
CASCKLLATDTQYF
TGTGCCAGCTGCAAACTCTTAGCCACAGATACGCAGTATTTT
>few|-|TRBJ2-7|TRBV7-8
CASRPQGGREQYF
TGTGCCAGCAGACCCCAGGGGGGTCGTGAGCAGTACTTC
>-|TRBD2|TRBJ2-3|TRBV6-5
CASSDLAGWEDTQYF
TGTGCCAGCAGTGATCTAGCGGGGTGGGAAGATACGCAGTATTTT
>-|TRBD2|TRBJ2-7|TRBV6-2/TRBV6-3
CASSTTTSGGTYEQYF
TGTGCCAGCAGTACAACAACTAGCGGGGGGACCTACGAGCAGTACTTC
>-|-|TRBJ1-2|TRBV10-3
CAISDGISDGYTF
TGTGCCATCAGTGATGGGATTTCGGATGGCTACACCTTC
>-|-|TRBJ2-1|TRBV7-6
CASSIDQVHEQFF
TGTGCCAGCAGCATCGACCAGGTTCATGAGCAGTTCTTC
>few|-|TRBJ1-5|TRBV7-9
CASSPGGYSNQPQHF
TGTGCCAGCAGCCCCGGGGGTTATAGCAATCAGCCCCAGCATTTT
>-|TRBD1|TRBJ2-1|TRBV11-3
CAGSQWDRRNEQFF
TGTGCCGGCAGCCAATGGGACAGAAGAAATGAGCAGTTCTTC
>-|-|TRBJ2-1|TRBV7-2
CASSLAGTGYNNEQFF
TGTGCCAGCAGCTTAGCCGGGACGGGGTACAACAATGAGCAGTTCTTC
>-|TRBD2|TRBJ2-7|TRBV6-6
CASSSKIGLATYEQYF
TGTGCCAGCAGTTCTAAAATAGGACTAGCCACCTACGAGCAGTACTTC
>few|-|TRBJ1-5|TRBV19
CASSIYVNSNQPQHF
TGTGCCAGTAGTATCTACGTAAATAGCAATCAGCCCCAGCATTTT